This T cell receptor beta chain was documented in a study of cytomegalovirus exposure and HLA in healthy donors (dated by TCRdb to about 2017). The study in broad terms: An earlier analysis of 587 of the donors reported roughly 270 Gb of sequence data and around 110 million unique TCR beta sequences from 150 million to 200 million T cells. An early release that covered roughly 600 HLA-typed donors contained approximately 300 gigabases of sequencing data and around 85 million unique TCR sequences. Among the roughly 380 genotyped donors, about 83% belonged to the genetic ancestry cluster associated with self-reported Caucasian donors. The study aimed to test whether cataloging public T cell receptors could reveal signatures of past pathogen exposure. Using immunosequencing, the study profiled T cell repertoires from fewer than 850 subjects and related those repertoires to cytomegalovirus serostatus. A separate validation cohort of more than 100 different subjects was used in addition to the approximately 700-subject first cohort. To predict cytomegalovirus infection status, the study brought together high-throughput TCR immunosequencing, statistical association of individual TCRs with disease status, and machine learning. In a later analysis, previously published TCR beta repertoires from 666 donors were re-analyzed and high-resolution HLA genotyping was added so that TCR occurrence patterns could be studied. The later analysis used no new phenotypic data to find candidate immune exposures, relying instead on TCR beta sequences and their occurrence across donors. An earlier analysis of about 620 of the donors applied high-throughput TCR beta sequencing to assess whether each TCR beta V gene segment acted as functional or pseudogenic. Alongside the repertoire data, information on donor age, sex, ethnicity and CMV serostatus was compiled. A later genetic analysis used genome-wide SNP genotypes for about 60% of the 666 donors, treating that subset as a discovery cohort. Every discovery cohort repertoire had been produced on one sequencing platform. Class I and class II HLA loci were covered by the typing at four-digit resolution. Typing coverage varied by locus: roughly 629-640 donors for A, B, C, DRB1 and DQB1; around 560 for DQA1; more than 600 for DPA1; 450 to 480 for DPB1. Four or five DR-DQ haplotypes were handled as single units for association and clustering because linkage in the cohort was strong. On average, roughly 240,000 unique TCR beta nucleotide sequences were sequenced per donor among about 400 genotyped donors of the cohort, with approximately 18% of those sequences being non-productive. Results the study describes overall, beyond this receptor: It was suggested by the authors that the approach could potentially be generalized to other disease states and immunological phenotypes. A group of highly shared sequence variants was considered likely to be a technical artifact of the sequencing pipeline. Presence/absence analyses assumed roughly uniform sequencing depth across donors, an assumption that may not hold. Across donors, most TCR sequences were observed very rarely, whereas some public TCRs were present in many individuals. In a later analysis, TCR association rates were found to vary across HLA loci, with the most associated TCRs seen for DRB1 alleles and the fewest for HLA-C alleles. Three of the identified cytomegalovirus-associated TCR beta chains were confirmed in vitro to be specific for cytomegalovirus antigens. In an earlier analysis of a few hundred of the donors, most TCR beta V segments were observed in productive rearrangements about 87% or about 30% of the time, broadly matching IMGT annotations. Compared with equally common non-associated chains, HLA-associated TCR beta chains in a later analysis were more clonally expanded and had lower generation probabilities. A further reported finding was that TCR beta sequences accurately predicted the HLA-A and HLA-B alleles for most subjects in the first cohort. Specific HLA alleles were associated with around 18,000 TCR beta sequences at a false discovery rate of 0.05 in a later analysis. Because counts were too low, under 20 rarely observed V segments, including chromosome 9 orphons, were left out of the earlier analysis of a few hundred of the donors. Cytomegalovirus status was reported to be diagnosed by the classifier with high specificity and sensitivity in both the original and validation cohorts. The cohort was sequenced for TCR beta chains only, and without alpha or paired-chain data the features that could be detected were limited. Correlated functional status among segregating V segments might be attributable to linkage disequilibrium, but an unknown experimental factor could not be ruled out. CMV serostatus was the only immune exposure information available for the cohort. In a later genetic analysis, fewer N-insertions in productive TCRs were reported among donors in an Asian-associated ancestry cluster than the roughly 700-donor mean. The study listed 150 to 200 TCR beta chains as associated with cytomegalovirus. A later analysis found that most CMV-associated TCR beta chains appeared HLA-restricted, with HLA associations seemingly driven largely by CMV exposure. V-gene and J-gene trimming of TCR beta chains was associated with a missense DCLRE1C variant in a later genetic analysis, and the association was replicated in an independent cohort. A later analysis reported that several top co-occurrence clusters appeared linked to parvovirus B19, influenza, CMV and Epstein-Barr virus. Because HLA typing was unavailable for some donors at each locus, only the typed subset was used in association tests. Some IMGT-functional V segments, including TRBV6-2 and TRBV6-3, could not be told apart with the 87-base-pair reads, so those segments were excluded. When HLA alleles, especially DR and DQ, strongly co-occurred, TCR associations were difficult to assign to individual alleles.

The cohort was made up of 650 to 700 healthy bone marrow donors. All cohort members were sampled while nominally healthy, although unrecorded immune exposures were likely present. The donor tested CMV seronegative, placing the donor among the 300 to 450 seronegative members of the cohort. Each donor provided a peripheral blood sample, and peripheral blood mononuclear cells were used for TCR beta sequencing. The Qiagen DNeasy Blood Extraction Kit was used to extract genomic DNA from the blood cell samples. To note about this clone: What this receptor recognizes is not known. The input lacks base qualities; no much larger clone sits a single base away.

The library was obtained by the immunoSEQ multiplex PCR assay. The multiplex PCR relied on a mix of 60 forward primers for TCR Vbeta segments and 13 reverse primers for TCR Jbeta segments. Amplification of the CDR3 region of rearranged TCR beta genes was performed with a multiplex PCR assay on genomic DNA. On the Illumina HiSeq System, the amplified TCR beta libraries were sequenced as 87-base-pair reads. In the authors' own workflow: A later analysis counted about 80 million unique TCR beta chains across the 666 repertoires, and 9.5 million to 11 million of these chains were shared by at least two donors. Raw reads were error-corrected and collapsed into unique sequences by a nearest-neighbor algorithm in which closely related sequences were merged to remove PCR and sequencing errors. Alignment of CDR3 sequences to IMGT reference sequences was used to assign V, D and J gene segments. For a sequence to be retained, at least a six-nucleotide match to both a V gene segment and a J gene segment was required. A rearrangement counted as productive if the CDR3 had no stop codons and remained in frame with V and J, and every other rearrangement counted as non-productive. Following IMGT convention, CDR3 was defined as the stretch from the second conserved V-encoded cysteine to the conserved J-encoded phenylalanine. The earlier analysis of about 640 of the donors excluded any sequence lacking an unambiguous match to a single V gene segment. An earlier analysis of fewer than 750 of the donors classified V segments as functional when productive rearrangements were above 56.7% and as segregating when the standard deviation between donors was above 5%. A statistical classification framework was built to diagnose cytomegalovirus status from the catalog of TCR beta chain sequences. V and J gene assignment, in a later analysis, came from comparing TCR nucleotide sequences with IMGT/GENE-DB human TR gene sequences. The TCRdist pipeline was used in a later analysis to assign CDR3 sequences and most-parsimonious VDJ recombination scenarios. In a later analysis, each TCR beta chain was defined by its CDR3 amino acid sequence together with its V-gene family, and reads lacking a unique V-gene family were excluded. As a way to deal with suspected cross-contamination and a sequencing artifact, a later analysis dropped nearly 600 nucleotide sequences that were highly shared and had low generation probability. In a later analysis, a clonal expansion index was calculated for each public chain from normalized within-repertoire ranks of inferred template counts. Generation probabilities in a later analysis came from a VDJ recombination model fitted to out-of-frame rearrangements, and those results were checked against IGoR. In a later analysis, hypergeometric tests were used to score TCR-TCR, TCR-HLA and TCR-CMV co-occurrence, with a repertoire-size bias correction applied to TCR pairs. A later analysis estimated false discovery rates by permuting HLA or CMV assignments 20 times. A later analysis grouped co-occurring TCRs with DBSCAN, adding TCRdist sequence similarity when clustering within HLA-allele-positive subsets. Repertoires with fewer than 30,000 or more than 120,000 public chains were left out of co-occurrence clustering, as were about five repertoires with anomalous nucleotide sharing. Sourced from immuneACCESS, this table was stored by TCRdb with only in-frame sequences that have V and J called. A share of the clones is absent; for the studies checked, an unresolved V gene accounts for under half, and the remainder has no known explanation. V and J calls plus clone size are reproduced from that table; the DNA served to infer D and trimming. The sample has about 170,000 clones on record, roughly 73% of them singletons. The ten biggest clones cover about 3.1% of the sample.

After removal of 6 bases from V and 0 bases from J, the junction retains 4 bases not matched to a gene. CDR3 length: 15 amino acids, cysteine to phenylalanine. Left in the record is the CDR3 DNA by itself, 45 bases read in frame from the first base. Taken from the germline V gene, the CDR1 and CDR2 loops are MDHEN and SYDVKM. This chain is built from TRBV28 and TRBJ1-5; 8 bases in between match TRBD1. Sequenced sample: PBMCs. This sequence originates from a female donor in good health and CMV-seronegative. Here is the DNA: TGTGCCAGCAGGTCCGGGACAGGTAGCAATCAGCCCCAGCATTTT. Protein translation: CASRSGTGSNQPQHF. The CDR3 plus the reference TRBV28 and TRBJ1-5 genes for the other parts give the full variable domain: DVKVTQSSRYLVKRTGEKVFLECVQDMDHENMFWYRQDPGLGLRLIYFSYDVKMKEKGDIPEGYSVSREKKERFSLILESASTNQTSMYLCASRSGTGSNQPQHFGDGTRLSIL.